These 20 T cell receptor beta chains were sequenced from one sample in a study of T cell repertoires in cytomegalovirus infection. These receptors' targets are unknown. From the reads, TCRdb called clonotypes with MiXCR, one entry per CDR3 protein. Among some 560,000 distinct CDR3 sequences listed, almost 40% were seen once. Sample: cultured PBMCs, taken from culture after CMV antigen stimulation. Source of these receptors: a human donor in good health (CMV status not recorded). Some clones in this sample may be carry-over from other donors' samples.

The chain has TRBV7-6 and TRBJ2-7; the D gene is possibly TRBD1 (6 bases). Germline values: CDR1 SGHVS, CDR2 FNYEAQ. Trimming removed 5 bases from V and 4 bases from J, with 12 bases in between. CDR3 length: 13 amino acids. The CDR3 spells CASSPDSPYEQYF. The DNA for the CDR3 is TGTGCCAGCAGCCCGGACAGTCCTTACGAGCAGTACTTC.

The chain uses TRBV27 and TRBJ2-2, with D unresolved. Trimming took 2 bases from V and 3 from J, leaving 7 bases between them. Germline V CDR1 and CDR2: MNHEY, SMNVEV (reference sequence). This CDR3 comprises 14 residues. The CDR3 spells CASSLNYYTGELFF. The CDR3 bases are TGTGCCAGCAGTTTAAACTACTACACCGGGGAGCTGTTTTTT.

V is TRBV7-8 and J is TRBJ2-7; maybe TRBD2 (5 bases). There are 14 residues in the CDR3. The germline V and J ends were trimmed by 5 bases and 4 bases, with 15 bases remaining between them. CDR1 is SGHVS and CDR2 is FQNEAQ in the germline V gene. CDR3 sequence reads: CASSKSDYIYEQYF. The CDR3 coding sequence is TGTGCCAGCAGCAAAAGTGACTACATTTACGAGCAGTACTTC.

The rearrangement joins TRBV28 to TRBJ1-5, with D possibly TRBD1 on 5 matching bases. Germline CDR1 reads MDHEN; CDR2 reads SYDVKM. This CDR3 comprises 13 residues. Trimming shortened V by 9 bases and J by 3 bases, and 12 bases separated the two germline ends. The CDR3 DNA reads TGTGCCAGGTCAAGAGGGGTCAATCAGCCCCAGCATTTT. Translating it yields CARSRGVNQPQHF.

Only a few counts were recorded for this clonotype. The chain couples TRBV12-3 or TRBV12-4 to TRBJ2-3, with 8 bases fitting TRBD2. This CDR3 contains 20 residues. Trimming at V came to 5 bases and at J to 5 bases, leaving 24 bases not matched to a gene. CDR3 amino acids: CASSGLRLAGSMLPGDTQYF. The CDR3 DNA sequence: TGTGCCAGCAGTGGCCTAAGATTAGCGGGATCTATGCTGCCCGGAGATACGCAGTATTTT.

This rearrangement joins TRBV24-1 to TRBJ2-1; D call uncertain. Germline values: CDR1 KGHDR, CDR2 SFDVKD. V shed 4 bases and J shed 7 bases, with 10 bases lying between them. This CDR3 is built from 13 residues. The CDR3 sequence is CATSEPQRNEQFF. The CDR3 DNA reads TGTGCCACCAGTGAGCCCCAGAGAAATGAGCAGTTCTTC.

This clonotype showed up just a few times. The chain links TRBV4-1 to TRBJ2-1; D remains unclear. Germline assignment: CDR1 MGHRA and CDR2 YSYEKL. The germline V and J ends were trimmed by 4 bases and 3 bases, with 16 bases remaining between them. The CDR3 totals 16 residues. The CDR3 is CASSPRPRAFYNEQFF. Written as DNA, the CDR3 is TGCGCCAGCAGCCCCCGCCCTAGGGCCTTCTACAATGAGCAGTTCTTC.

CDR3 sequence: CASSVQGHTGELFF. The CDR3 region has the DNA TGTGCCAGCAGTGTTCAGGGGCACACCGGGGAGCTGTTTTTT. The chain employs TRBV6-4 and TRBJ2-2; D is possibly TRBD1 (6 bases). Germline loops: CDR1 MRHNA, CDR2 SNTAGT. The CDR3 length is 14 residues. Trimming cost V 4 bases and J 3 bases, with 9 bases left between them.

The V call is TRBV15, the J call TRBJ2-3; D may be TRBD2 (6 bases). The length of the CDR3 is 14 residues. Trimming pared 8 bases from V and 3 bases from J, leaving 15 bases between. CDR1 is LNHNV, CDR2 YYDKDF, per germline (reference sequence). The DNA of the CDR3 is TGTGCCACCTCCCAGCGGGTATCGACAGATACGCAGTATTTT. It encodes CATSQRVSTDTQYF.

This clonotype was found a few times. The CDR3 here is CATSDFGRAQETQYF. As DNA, the CDR3 is TGTGCCACCAGTGATTTTGGCAGGGCTCAAGAGACCCAGTACTTC. The chain links TRBV24-1 to TRBJ2-5; D possibly corresponds to TRBD1 (5 bases). V lost 1 base, J lost 2 bases, and 10 bases lay in between. Germline V gives CDR1 KGHDR, CDR2 SFDVKD. The CDR3 runs 15 residues.

This clonotype appeared a few times. V and J are TRBV5-4 and TRBJ1-6; D is unclear. This CDR3 is 16 amino acids long. The V gene lost 2 bases and the J gene lost 6 bases, with 15 bases spanning the gap. Germline-derived CDR1 and CDR2 are SGHNT and YYREEE (reference sequence). DNA for the CDR3: TGTGCCAGCAGCTTTTATCTCGGAATGGGTAATTCACCCCTCCACTTT. This codes for CASSFYLGMGNSPLHF.

This clonotype was seen a handful of times. The J gene is TRBJ2-3, the V gene TRBV5-1, with D possibly being TRBD2 (5 bases). V lost 3 bases and J lost 7, with 12 bases in between. This CDR3 is 13 amino acids long. Looked up from germline, CDR1 is SGHRS and CDR2 is YFSETQ. The CDR3 spells CASSSGRGNTQYF. In DNA form, the CDR3 reads TGCGCCAGCAGCTCTGGACGGGGAAATACGCAGTATTTT.

This CDR3 is CASSLGQGATGELFF. The CDR3 bases are TGTGCCAGCAGTTTAGGACAGGGGGCAACCGGGGAGCTGTTTTTT. V gene TRBV12-3 or TRBV12-4 combines with J gene TRBJ2-2; TRBD1 agrees at 10 bases. V was clipped by 1 base and J by 5 bases; unmatched bases: 1. The CDR3 spans 15 residues.

The rearrangement links TRBV5-1 to TRBJ1-1, with no clear D. V was pared by 0 bases and J by 7 bases, with 7 bases between. The CDR3 contains 12 residues. CDR1 and CDR2 (germline): SGHRS, YFSETQ. The CDR3: CASSLVEGEAFF. The CDR3 nucleotides read TGCGCCAGCAGCTTGGTTGAAGGTGAAGCTTTCTTT.

This clonotype appeared many times. The chain uses TRBV7-2 and TRBJ2-7; TRBD1 matches 10 bases. The length of the CDR3 is 14 residues. The germline V gene encodes CDR1 SGHTA and CDR2 FQGNSA. V lost 3 bases and J lost 5; bases outside the gene matches: 4. The CDR3 region has the DNA TGTGCCAGCAGCTTCCGGGACAGGGGCCACGAGCAGTACTTC. Translation gives CASSFRDRGHEQYF.

The chain joins TRBV6-1 to TRBJ1-2; D unresolved. CDR1 is MNHNS and CDR2 is SASEGT in the germline V gene. The CDR3 spans 15 residues. Trimming pared 6 bases from V and 2 bases from J, leaving 16 bases between. The CDR3 coding sequence is TGTGCCAGCAGCAACTACCTCCGGCCAAACTATGGCTACACCTTC. The encoded protein is CASSNYLRPNYGYTF.

The V call is TRBV23-1, the J call TRBJ1-5, with unresolved D. TRBV23-1 is an open reading frame whose function is uncertain. Trimming took 0 bases from V and 4 from J, leaving 16 bases between them. The CDR3 is made up of 17 amino acids. CDR3 region: CASSQSPLYLGNQPQHF. As DNA, the CDR3 is TGCGCCAGCAGTCAATCCCCCCTGTATCTCGGGAATCAGCCCCAGCATTTT.

The chain links TRBV25-1 to TRBJ2-3; 9 positions agree with TRBD2. CDR1 is MGHDK and CDR2 is SYGVNS in the germline V gene. V trimming: 4 bases; J trimming: 5 bases; junction bases outside the gene matches: 10. The CDR3 covers 16 residues. CDR3 coding DNA: TGTGCCAGCAGTGGTCATGATAGCGGGAGAGGAGATACGCAGTATTTT. It translates to CASSGHDSGRGDTQYF.

This clonotype was seen just once. J is TRBJ2-5 and V is TRBV19, with 7 bases identical to TRBD1. Germline V gene sequence: CDR1 LNHDA, CDR2 SQIVND (reference sequence). Trimming at V came to 8 bases and at J to 2 bases, leaving 5 bases not matched to a gene. This CDR3 contains 13 residues. The CDR3 sequence: CASGGQIQETQYF. The DNA of the CDR3 is TGTGCCAGTGGGGGACAGATACAAGAGACCCAGTACTTC.

The rearrangement links TRBV2 to TRBJ2-6; D is ambiguous. The germline V gene has CDR1 SNHLY and CDR2 FYNNEI. The V end was cut by 4 bases, the J end by 1 base, with 8 bases between. CDR3 size: 15 residues. The chain's CDR3 is CASSAERSGANVLTF. CDR3 bases: TGTGCCAGCAGTGCGGAGCGATCTGGGGCCAACGTCCTGACTTTC.